The subject of this entry is one TCR beta chain. The record originates from a study of blood T cell repertoires in COVID-19. Background on the study: Material from acute and convalescent COVID-19 was sourced from the United States, Italy and Spain. T cells, B-cell-depleted T cells, or PBMCs supplied cDNA or gDNA.

The CDR3 runs 15 residues. Germline loops: CDR1 SGHTA, CDR2 FQGTGA. Trimming at V came to 4 bases and at J to 7 bases, leaving 7 bases not matched to a gene. Original methodology: Amplification of reference gene primers was used by the study to estimate nucleated cell counts. The method was immunoSEQ multiplex PCR; TCRdb's version includes in-frame clones alone and lacks a portion of them. V, J and clone size are taken as reported in that table, and D and trimming were inferred from the DNA itself. The sample yields 90,000 to 150,000 clones, 75% to 85% seen once. What was sequenced was peripheral blood. The chain employs TRBV7-3 and TRBJ2-1; 10 bases align to TRBD2. This TCR came from a woman older than 75 with acute or convalescent COVID-19. The CDR3 nucleotides read TGTGCCAGCAGCTCCGTAGCGGGAGGTTTAAATGAGCAGTTCTTC. Its protein is CASSSVAGGLNEQFF. Full variable domain (missing parts from reference TRBV7-3 and TRBJ2-1): GAGVSQTPSNKVTEKGKYVELRCDPISGHTALYWYRQSLGQGPEFLIYFQGTGAADDSGLPNDRFFAVRPEGSVSTLKIQRTERGDSAVYLCASSSVAGGLNEQFFGPGTRLTVL.